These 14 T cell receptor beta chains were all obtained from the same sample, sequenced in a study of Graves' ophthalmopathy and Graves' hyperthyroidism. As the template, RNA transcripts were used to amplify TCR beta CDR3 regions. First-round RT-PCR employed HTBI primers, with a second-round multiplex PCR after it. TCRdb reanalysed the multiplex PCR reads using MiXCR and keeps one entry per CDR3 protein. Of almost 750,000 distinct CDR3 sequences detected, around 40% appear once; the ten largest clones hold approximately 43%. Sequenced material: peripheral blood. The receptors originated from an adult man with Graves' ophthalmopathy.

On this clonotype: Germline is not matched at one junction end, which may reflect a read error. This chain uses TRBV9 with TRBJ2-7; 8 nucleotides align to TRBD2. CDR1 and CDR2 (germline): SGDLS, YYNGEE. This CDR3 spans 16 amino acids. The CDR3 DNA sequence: TGTGCCACCAGCGTAGACCTGGCTAGCGGGCTAGGCGAGCGGTACTTC. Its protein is CATSVDLASGLGERYF.

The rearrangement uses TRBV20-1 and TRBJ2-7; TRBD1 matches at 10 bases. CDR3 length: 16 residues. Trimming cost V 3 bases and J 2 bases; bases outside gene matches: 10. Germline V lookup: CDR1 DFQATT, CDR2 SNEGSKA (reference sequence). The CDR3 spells CSARPGQGELTYEQYF. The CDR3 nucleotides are TGCAGTGCTAGGCCTGGACAGGGGGAACTCACCTACGAGCAGTACTTC.

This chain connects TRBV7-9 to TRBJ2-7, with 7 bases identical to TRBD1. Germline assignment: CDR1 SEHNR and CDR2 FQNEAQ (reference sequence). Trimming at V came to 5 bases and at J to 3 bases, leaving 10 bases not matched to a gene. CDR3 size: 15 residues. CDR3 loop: CASSHRQGYSYEQYF. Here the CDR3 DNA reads TGTGCCAGCAGCCACCGACAGGGTTATAGCTACGAGCAGTACTTC.

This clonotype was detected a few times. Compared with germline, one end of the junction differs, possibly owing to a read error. The CDR3 coding sequence is TGTGCCAGCAGTGAAGGGGAGGGGTACTACGCTGAAGCTTTCTTT. Translation gives CASSEGEGYYAEAFF. The chain combines TRBV10-3 with TRBJ1-1; D possibly corresponds to TRBD1 (5 bases). The CDR3 is 15 residues long. The germline gives CDR1 ENHRY, CDR2 SYGVKD.

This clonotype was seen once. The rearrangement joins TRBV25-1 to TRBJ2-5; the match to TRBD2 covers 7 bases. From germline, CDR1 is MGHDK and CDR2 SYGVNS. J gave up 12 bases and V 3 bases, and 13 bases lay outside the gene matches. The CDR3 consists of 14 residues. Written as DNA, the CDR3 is TGTGCCAGCAGTGATAGTGCCGGGGAGGGGAAAGAGTACTTC. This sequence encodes CASSDSAGEGKEYF.

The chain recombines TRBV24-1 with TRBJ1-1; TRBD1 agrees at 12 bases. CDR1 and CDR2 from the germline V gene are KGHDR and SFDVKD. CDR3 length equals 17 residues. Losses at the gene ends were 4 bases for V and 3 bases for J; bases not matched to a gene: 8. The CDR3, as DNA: TGTGCCACCAGTGACCCAGGGACAGGGGGCGCCGACACTGAAGCTTTCTTT. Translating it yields CATSDPGTGGADTEAFF.

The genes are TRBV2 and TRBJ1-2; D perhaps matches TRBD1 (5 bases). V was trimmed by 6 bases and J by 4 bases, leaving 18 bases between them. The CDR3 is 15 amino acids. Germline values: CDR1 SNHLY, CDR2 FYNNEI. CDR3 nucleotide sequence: TGTGCCAGCAGCTTATTGGACACGGAGGGCTATGGCTACACCTTC. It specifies CASSLLDTEGYGYTF.

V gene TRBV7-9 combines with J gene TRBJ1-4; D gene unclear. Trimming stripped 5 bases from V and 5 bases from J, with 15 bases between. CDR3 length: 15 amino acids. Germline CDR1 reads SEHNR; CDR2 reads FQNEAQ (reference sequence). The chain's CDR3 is CASSQWREMNEKLFF. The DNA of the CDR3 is TGTGCCAGCAGCCAATGGCGGGAAATGAATGAAAAACTGTTTTTT. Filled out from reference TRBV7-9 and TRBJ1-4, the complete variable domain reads DTGVSQNPRHKITKRGQNVTFRCDPISEHNRLYWYRQTLGQGPEFLTYFQNEAQLEKSRLLSDRFSAERPKGSFSTLEIQRTEQGDSAMYLCASSQWREMNEKLFFGSGTQLSVL.

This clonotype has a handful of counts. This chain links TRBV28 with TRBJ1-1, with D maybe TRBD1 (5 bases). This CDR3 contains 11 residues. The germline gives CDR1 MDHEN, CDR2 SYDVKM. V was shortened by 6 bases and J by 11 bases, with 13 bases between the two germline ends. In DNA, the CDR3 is TGTGCCAGCAGAGACGGACAACGGGCTTTCTTT. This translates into CASRDGQRAFF.

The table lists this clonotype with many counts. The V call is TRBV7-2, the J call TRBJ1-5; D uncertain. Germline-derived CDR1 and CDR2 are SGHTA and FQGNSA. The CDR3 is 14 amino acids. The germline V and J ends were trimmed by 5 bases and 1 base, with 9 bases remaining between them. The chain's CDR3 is CASSPRSSNQPQHF. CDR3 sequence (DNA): TGTGCCAGCAGCCCCAGGAGCAGCAATCAGCCCCAGCATTTT.

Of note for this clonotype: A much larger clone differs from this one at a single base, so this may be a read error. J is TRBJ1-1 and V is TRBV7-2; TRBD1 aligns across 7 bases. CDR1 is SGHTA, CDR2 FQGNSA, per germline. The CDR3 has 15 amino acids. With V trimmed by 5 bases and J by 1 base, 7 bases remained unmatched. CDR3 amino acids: CASSLKTGPNTEAFF. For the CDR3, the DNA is TGTGCCAGCAGCCTGAAGACAGGGCCGAACACTGAAGCTTTCTTT.

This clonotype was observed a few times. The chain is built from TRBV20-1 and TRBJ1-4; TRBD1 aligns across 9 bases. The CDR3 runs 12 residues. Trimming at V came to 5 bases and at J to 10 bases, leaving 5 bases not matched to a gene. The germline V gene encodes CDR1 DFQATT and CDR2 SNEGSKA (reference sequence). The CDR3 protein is CSAGQGYRKLFF. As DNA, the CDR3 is TGCAGTGCTGGACAGGGGTATAGAAAACTGTTTTTT.

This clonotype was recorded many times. In DNA form, the CDR3 reads TGCAGCGTTGCCAGGACAGGGGGGGAAGAGACCCAGTACTTC. It specifies CSVARTGGEETQYF. The chain employs TRBV29-1 and TRBJ2-5; TRBD1 agrees at 10 bases. This CDR3 has 14 amino acids. Germline-derived CDR1 and CDR2 are SQVTM and ANQGSEA. V lost 4 bases, J lost 3 bases, and 5 bases stayed unmatched.

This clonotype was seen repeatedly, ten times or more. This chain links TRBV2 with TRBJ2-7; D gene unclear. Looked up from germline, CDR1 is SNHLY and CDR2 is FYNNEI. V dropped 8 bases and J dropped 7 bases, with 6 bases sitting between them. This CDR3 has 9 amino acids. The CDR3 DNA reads TGTGCCAGCGGAAGGGAGCAGTACTTC. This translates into CASGREQYF. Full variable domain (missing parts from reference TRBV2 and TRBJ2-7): EPEVTQTPSHQVTQMGQEVILRCVPISNHLYFYWYRQILGQKVEFLVSFYNNEISEKSEIFDDQFSVERPDGSNFTLKIRSTKLEDSAMYFCASGREQYFGPGTRLTVT.